The rows below give T cell receptor beta chains drawn from one sample of a study of OX40 agonist ivuxolimab in advanced cancers. TCRdb's copy holds only in-frame clones and misses some; the assay was immunoSEQ multiplex PCR. The data hold about 77,000 clones, with around nine tenths observed a single time. The sample consisted of CD4+ or CD8+ T cells sorted from blood, taken in a trial of the OX40 agonist ivuxolimab. The receptors stem from an adult with an advanced solid tumor such as melanoma, head and neck, liver or kidney cancer. The CDR3 runs from the conserved cysteine through the conserved F or W. D genes are given only for firm matches. For some rows the clone size is stated as once, few or many, or as a class when expanded; others skip it.

TRBJ1-2 TRBV12-5 - 15 - TGTGCTACCGAACCGGAGGTGGGGCCGGACTATGGCTACACCTTC CATEPEVGPDYGYTF
TRBJ2-3 TRBV6-1 - 15 - TGTGCCAGCAGTCCAAAGGGGCGCGGAACAGATACGCAGTATTTT CASSPKGRGTDTQYF
TRBJ1-1 TRBV12-5 - 18 TRBD1 TGTGCTAGTGGTTTGGTACTGGGGACAGGGGAGATGAACACTGAAGCTTTCTTT CASGLVLGTGEMNTEAFF
TRBJ2-2 TRBV4-1 - 17 TRBD2 TGCGCCAGCAGCCAAGCCCAAGCGGGAGGGGATACCGGGGAGCTGTTTTTT CASSQAQAGGDTGELFF
TRBJ1-5 TRBV7-8 once 14 - TGTGCCAGCAGCGCGGGACGGAACAATCAGCCCCAGCATTTT CASSAGRNNQPQHF
TRBJ1-4 TRBV7-9 - 14 - TGTGCCAGCAGCGCCCCTGGGGGGGGAAAAAAACTGTTTTTT CASSAPGGGKKLFF
TRBJ2-1 TRBV2 - 11 - TGTGCCAGCGGGAGTAGGAATGAGCAGTTCTTC CASGSRNEQFF
TRBJ2-7 TRBV7-2 - 12 - TGTGCCAGCAGCTTCGTATCGGGCGAGCAGTACTTC CASSFVSGEQYF
TRBJ1-1 TRBV6-6 - 14 - TGTGCCAGCAGTTCCCACGATCGTCGGACTGAAGCTTTCTTT CASSSHDRRTEAFF
TRBJ1-5 TRBV30 - 15 - TGTGCCTGGAGTGCGACTAACAGGGATGATCAGCCCCAGCATTTT CAWSATNRDDQPQHF
TRBJ2-1 TRBV5-1 once 17 - TGCGCCAGCAGCCCCACAGGGGCGGGAGTATCTGGCAATGAGCAGTTCTTC CASSPTGAGVSGNEQFF
TRBJ2-7 TRBV7-2 few 15 TRBD2 TGTGCCAGCAGCTTAAGCAGCGGGGGGGCCGGCGAGCAGTACTTC CASSLSSGGAGEQYF
TRBJ2-2 TRBV4-1 - 16 - TGCGCCAGCAGCCAACAGGACAGCGCGAACACCGGGGAGCTGTTTTTT CASSQQDSANTGELFF
TRBJ2-3 TRBV19 - 14 - TGTGCCAGTAGAAAAGCGACAGGTACAGATACGCAGTATTTT CASRKATGTDTQYF
TRBJ2-3 TRBV7-2 - 15 - TGTGCCAGCAGGGCGCGGCCCGACGCGGCAGATACGCAGTATTTT CASRARPDAADTQYF
TRBJ1-1 TRBV6-5 - 15 - TGTGCCAGCAGTTACTGGGTGGGTGGAAAAACTGAAGCTTTCTTT CASSYWVGGKTEAFF
TRBJ2-2 TRBV5-1 - 15 - TGCGCCAGCAGCTGGCCCTCCGCCGGACGGGGGGAGCTGTTTTTT CASSWPSAGRGELFF
TRBJ1-4 TRBV5-1 - 17 - TGCGCCAGCAAGGGCGGAAAACACCAGATCGGGGATGAAAAACTGTTTTTT CASKGGKHQIGDEKLFF
TRBJ2-3 TRBV5-1 - 15 - TGCGCCAGCAGCCCCTTGGGGGGATCCACAGATACGCAGTATTTT CASSPLGGSTDTQYF
TRBJ2-7 TRBV12-5 few 13 TRBD2 TGTGCTAGTGCTAGCGGCATGTTATACGAGCAGTACTTC CASASGMLYEQYF